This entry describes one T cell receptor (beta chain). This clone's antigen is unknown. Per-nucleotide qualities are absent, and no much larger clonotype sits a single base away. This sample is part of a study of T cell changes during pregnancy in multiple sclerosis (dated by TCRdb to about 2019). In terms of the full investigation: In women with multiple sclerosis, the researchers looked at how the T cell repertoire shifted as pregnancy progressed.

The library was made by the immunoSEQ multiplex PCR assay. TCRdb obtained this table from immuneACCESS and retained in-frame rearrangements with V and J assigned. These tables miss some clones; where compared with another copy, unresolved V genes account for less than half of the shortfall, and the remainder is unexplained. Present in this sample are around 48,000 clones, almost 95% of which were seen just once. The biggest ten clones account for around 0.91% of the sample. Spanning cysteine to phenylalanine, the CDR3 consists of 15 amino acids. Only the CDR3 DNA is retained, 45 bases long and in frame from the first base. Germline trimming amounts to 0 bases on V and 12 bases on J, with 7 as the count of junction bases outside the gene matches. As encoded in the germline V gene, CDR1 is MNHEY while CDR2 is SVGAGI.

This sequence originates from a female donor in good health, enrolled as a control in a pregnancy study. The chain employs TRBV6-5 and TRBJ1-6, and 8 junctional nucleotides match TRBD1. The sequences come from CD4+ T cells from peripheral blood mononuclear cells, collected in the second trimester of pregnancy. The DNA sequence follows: TGTGCCAGCAGTTACTCATCAGGGGGCGCGTTACCCCTCCACTTT. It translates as CASSYSSGGALPLHF.